A single sample gave rise to the 15 T cell receptor beta chains below, sequenced in a study of PD-L1 blockade in urothelial cancer (dated by TCRdb to 2016 to 2017). In the paper's terms, the time point label means: pretreatment peripheral blood. The library was prepared using the immunoSEQ multiplex PCR assay. TCRdb limited this immuneACCESS table to in-frame rearrangements with V and J called. A share of clones is missing; checked studies link under half to unresolved V genes, and the rest is unexplained. A total of tens of thousands of clones appear in this sample, under 90% of them only once. Around 14% of the sample goes to the ten largest clones. This sample comprised PBMCs, obtained around atezolizumab (anti-PD-L1) treatment. The receptors originated from a man in his 60s with urothelial cancer.

The gene calls are TRBV7-2 and TRBJ2-2; tentative D call: TRBD2 (5 bases). V was shortened by 2 bases and J by 3 bases, with 13 bases between the two germline ends. The CDR3 extends over 16 amino acids. Germline loops: CDR1 SGHTA, CDR2 FQGNSA. The CDR3 bases are TGTGCCAGCAGCTTATTAGGACTCACACACACCGGGGAGCTGTTTTTT. Its protein is CASSLLGLTHTGELFF.

The gene calls are TRBV4-1 and TRBJ2-7, with 10 bases that match TRBD1. CDR1 MGHRA and CDR2 YSYEKL come from the germline V gene. Germline trimming cut 3 bases from V and 8 bases from J; bases unmatched to any gene: 10. The CDR3 loop spans 15 amino acids. CDR3 in DNA: TGCGCCAGCAGCCATCCGGACAGGGGGGAGCGTAAGCAGTACTTC. Translation: CASSHPDRGERKQYF.

In this sample, this clone turned up once. CDR3 protein: CASSPDGQGSTEAFF. The DNA of the CDR3 is TGCGCCAGCAGCCCAGACGGACAGGGGAGCACTGAAGCTTTCTTT. This chain uses TRBV5-1 with TRBJ1-1; TRBD1 matches 9 bases. Germline CDR1 and CDR2: SGHRS and YFSETQ. There are 15 residues in the CDR3. The V gene end was trimmed by 4 bases and the J gene end by 4 bases; junction bases not matched to a gene: 8.

This clone was detected only once. The chain combines TRBV21-1 with TRBJ2-1; TRBD2, the D gene given by the table, was not confirmed from the DNA. TRBV21-1 corresponds to a pseudogene. CDR3 length: 13 amino acids. CDR3 sequence: CASSKLITGELFF. CDR3 in DNA: TGTGCCAGCAGCAAATTAATAACGGGAGAACTGTTCTTC.

The chain joins TRBV27 to TRBJ1-5; 8 bases are a match to TRBD1. The J segment lost 4 bases and the V segment lost 5 bases, leaving 10 bases of the junction unmatched. From germline, CDR1 is MNHEY and CDR2 SMNVEV (reference sequence). This CDR3 is built from 16 residues. Here the CDR3 DNA reads TGTGCCAGCAGTGCCGACCGGACAGGGCGGAATCAGCCCCAGCATTTT. Protein sequence: CASSADRTGRNQPQHF.

This clone is deemed medium-sized. The V call is TRBV19, the J call TRBJ2-2; 10 nucleotides line up with TRBD2. V lost 6 bases to trimming and J lost 6 bases; unmatched junction nucleotides: 7. The germline V gene encodes CDR1 LNHDA and CDR2 SQIVND (reference sequence). This CDR3 region has 15 residues. The CDR3 region has the DNA TGTGCCAGTAGACCGCTAGCGGGAGACCCCGGGGAGCTGTTTTTT. Translation: CASRPLAGDPGELFF.

The J gene is TRBJ1-1, the V gene TRBV19, with a tentative D call TRBD1 (5 bases). Trimming left V 5 bases short and J 6 bases short, with 13 bases between. Germline-derived CDR1 and CDR2 are LNHDA and SQIVND (reference sequence). The CDR3 is 13 residues long. The CDR3: CASSLSRAAEAFF. The DNA of the CDR3 is TGTGCCAGTAGTCTTTCCAGGGCGGCTGAAGCTTTCTTT.

The chain's CDR3 is CATPSSSSGRCQETQYF. CDR3 nucleotides: TGTGCCACCCCGTCGTCTTCTAGCGGGAGATGTCAAGAGACCCAGTACTTC. V is TRBV27 and J is TRBJ2-5, with 10 bases matching TRBD2. Germline CDR1 MNHEY, CDR2 SMNVEV (reference sequence). J lost 2 bases, V lost 10 bases, and 16 bases had no gene match. The CDR3 consists of 17 residues.

This chain joins TRBV4-1 and TRBJ2-1; D perhaps matches TRBD2 (6 bases). The CDR3 has 15 amino acids. Trimming pared 4 bases from V and 6 bases from J, leaving 16 bases between. Germline lookup yields CDR1 MGHRA and CDR2 YSYEKL. The CDR3 loop reads CASSRDLTRGNEQFF. The CDR3 coding sequence is TGCGCCAGCAGCCGCGATTTGACTAGGGGCAATGAGCAGTTCTTC.

The rearrangement links TRBV7-9 to TRBJ2-1; TRBD2 matches at 11 bases. V gave up 2 bases and J gave up 7 bases; unmatched junction bases: 13. Germline lookup yields CDR1 SEHNR and CDR2 FQNEAQ (reference sequence). The CDR3 runs to 18 residues. CDR3 DNA: TGTGCCAGCAGCTTACCGCCCCGACTAGCGGGAAGGGGAAATGAGCAGTTCTTC. Translation: CASSLPPRLAGRGNEQFF.

Turning to this clone: A much larger clone sits a single nucleotide away, making a read error possible. Other DNA sequences of this sample code for an identical CDR3. The chain joins TRBV6-5 to TRBJ1-5; TRBD1 aligns across 8 bases. This CDR3 has 12 residues. V gave up 6 bases and J gave up 6 bases; unmatched junction bases: 1. Germline-derived CDR1 and CDR2 are MNHEY and SVGAGI. CDR3 in DNA: TGTGCCAGCAGGACAGGGGTTCAGCCCCAGCATTTT. This translates into CASRTGVQPQHF.

This chain connects TRBV7-2 to TRBJ1-2, with D possibly being TRBD1 (6 bases). V was clipped by 5 bases and J by 0 bases, with 13 bases between them. Germline V lookup: CDR1 SGHTA, CDR2 FQGNSA. CDR3 length equals 15 residues. This CDR3 is CASSQTGPSNYGYTF. Here the CDR3 DNA reads TGTGCCAGCAGCCAGACAGGCCCTTCTAACTATGGCTACACCTTC.

This clone was detected a few times. The V call is TRBV6-1, the J call TRBJ1-5; D remains unclear. CDR1 and CDR2 from the germline V gene are MNHNS and SASEGT. V was cut by 7 bases and J by 5 bases, with 18 bases left in between. The CDR3 contains 15 residues. The CDR3 DNA reads as TGTGCCAGCAAAAGAGTGCGACTACGAGATCAGCCCCAGCATTTT. Translation gives CASKRVRLRDQPQHF.

The genes are TRBV6-6 and TRBJ1-2; no firm D call. Germline CDR1 and CDR2: MNHNY and SVGAGI (reference sequence). The V gene lost 3 bases and the J gene lost 4 bases, with 9 bases spanning the gap. The CDR3 has 13 residues. Here the CDR3 reads CASSYENFYGYTF. CDR3 nucleotides: TGTGCCAGCAGTTATGAGAATTTCTATGGCTACACCTTC.

This clone appeared once. The chain carries TRBV18 and TRBJ2-3, with TRBD2 matching over 7 bases. The CDR3 runs 13 residues. The V gene end was trimmed by 3 bases and the J gene end by 9 bases; junction bases not matched to a gene: 6. Per germline, CDR1 KGHSH and CDR2 LQKENI. The CDR3 nucleotides are TGTGCCAGCTCACCGTCGCGGGAGTCAACGCAGTATTTT. Its protein is CASSPSRESTQYF.